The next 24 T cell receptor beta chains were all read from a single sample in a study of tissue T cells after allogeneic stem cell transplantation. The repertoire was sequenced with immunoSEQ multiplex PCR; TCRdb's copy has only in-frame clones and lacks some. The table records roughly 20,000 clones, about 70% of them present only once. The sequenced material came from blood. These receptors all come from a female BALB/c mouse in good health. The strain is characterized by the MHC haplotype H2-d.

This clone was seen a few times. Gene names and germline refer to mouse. Incomplete CDR3 DNA: TGTGGTGCTAGGGAGACAGACTATGAACAGTAC. Its protein is CGARETDYEQY. In full, the CDR3 reads CGARETDYEQYF. The genes are TRBV20 and TRBJ2-7; the D gene is possibly TRBD1 (5 bases). Read coverage stops 1 residue before the CDR3 terminus; the germline J gene supplies the remainder. There are 12 residues in the CDR3. V lost 0 bases to trimming and J lost 3 bases, with 6 bases between them. The germline V gene encodes CDR1 GFQATS and CDR2 STVNSAI.

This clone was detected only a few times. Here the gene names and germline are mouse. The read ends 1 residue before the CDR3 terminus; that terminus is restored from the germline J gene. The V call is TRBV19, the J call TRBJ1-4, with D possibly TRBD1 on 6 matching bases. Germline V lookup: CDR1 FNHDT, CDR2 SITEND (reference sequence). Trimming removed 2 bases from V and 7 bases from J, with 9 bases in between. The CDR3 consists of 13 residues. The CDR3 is CASSIRGRERLFF. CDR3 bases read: TGTGCCAGCAGTATCCGGGGGCGCGAAAGATTATTT.

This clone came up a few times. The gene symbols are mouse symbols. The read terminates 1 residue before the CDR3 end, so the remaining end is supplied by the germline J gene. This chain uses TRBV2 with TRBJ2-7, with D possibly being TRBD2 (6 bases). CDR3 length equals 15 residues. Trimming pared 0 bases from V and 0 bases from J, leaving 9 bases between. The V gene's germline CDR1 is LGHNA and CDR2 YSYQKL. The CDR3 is CASSQDPGASYEQYF. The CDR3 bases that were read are TGTGCCAGCAGCCAAGATCCTGGGGCCTCCTATGAACAGTAC.

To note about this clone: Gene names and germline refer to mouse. CDR3 DNA, as far as it was read: TGTGCCAGCAGTATAACAGGGGGCGACACAGAAGTCTTC. This translates into CASSITGGDTEVF. The full CDR3 protein is CASSITGGDTEVFF. The chain carries TRBV19 and TRBJ1-1, with TRBD1 matching 9 bases. The CDR3 end lies 1 residue beyond the end of the read and is filled in from the germline J gene. The CDR3 runs 14 residues. Losses at the gene ends were 1 base for V and 3 bases for J; bases not matched to a gene: 1. The germline V gene encodes CDR1 FNHDT and CDR2 SITEND (reference sequence).

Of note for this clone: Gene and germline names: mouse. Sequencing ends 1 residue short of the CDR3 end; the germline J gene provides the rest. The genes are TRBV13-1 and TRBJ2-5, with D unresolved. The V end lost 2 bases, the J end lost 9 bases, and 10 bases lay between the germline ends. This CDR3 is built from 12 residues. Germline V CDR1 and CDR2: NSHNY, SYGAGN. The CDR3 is CASSEREGTQYF. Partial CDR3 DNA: TGTGCCAGCAGTGAAAGGGAAGGAACCCAGTAC.

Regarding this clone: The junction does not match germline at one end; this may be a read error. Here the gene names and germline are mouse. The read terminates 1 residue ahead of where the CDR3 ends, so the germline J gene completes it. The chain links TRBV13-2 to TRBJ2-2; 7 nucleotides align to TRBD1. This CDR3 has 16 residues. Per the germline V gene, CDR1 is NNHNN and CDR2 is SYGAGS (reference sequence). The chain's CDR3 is CASSDHRGYDTGQLYF. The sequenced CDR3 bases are TGTGCCAGCAGTGACCACAGGGGATACGACACCGGGCAGCTCTAC.

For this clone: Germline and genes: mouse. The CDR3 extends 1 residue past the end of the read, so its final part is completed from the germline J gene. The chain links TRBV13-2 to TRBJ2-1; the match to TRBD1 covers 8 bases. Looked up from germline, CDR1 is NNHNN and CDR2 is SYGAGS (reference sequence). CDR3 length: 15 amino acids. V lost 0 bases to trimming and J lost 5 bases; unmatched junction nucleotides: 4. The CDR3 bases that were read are TGTGCCAGCGGTGATGCACAGGGGGTGGATGCTGAGCAGTTC. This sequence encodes CASGDAQGVDAEQF. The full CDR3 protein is CASGDAQGVDAEQFF.

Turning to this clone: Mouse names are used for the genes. The CDR3 here is CASSLEGADTGQLYF. The CDR3 DNA, read in part, is TGTGCAAGCAGCTTAGAGGGGGCAGACACCGGGCAGCTCTAC. This chain connects TRBV16 to TRBJ2-2; D may correspond to TRBD1 or TRBD2 (6 bases each). The CDR3 end falls 1 residue outside the read, so it is completed with the germline J gene. Germline CDR1 is SGHSA and CDR2 is FRNQAP. Trimming took off 0 bases at V and 3 bases at J, with 8 bases between the two ends. This CDR3 spans 15 amino acids.

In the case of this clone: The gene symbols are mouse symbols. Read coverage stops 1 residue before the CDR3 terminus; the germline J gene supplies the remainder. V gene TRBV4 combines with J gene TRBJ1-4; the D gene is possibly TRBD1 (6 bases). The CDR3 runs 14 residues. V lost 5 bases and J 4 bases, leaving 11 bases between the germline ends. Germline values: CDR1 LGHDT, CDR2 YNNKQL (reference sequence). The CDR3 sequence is CASSLRDINERLFF. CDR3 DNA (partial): TGTGCCAGCAGCCTCCGGGACATCAACGAAAGATTATTT.

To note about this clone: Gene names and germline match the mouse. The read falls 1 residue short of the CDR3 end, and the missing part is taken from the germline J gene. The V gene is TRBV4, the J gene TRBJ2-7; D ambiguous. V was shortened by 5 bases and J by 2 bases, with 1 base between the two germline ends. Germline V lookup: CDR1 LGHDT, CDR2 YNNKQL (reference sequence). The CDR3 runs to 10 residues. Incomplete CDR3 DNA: TGTGCCAGCAGCACCTATGAACAGTAC. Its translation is CASSTYEQY. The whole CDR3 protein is CASSTYEQYF.

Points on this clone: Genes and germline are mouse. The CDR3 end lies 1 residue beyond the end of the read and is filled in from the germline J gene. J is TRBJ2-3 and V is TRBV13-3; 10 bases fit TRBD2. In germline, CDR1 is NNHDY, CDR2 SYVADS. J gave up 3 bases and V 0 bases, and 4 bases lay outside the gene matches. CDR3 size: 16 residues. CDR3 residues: CASSDAVWGGAETLYF. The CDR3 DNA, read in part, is TGTGCCAGCAGTGATGCAGTCTGGGGGGGCGCAGAAACGCTGTAT.

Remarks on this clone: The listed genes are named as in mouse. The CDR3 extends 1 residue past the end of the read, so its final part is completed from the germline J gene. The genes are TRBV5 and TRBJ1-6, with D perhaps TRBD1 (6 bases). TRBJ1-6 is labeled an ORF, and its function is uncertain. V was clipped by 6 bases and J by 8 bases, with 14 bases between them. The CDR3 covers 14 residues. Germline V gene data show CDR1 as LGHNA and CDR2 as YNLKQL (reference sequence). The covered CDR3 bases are TGTGCCAGCAGTAAACAGGGAGGGGATTCGCCCCTCTAC. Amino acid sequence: CASSKQGGDSPLY. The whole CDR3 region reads CASSKQGGDSPLYF.

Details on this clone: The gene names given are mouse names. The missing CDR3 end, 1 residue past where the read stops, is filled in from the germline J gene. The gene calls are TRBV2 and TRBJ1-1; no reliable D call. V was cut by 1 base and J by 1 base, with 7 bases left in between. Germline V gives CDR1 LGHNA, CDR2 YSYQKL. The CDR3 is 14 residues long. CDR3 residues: CASSQGQINTEVFF. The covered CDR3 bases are TGTGCCAGCAGCCAAGGACAAATAAACACAGAAGTCTTC.

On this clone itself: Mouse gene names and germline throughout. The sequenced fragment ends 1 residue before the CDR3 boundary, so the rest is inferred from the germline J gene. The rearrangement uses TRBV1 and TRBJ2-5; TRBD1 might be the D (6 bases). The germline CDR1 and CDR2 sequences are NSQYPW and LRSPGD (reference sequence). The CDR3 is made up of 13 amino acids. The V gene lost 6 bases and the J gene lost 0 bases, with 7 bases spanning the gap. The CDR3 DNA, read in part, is TGCACCTGCAGGGGGACAAACCAAGACACCCAGTAC. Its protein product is CTCRGTNQDTQY. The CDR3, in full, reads CTCRGTNQDTQYF.

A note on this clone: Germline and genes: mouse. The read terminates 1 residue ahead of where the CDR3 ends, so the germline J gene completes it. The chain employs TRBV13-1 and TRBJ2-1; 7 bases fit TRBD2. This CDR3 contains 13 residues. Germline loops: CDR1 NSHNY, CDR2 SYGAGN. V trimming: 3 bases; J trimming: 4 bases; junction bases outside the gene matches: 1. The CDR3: CASSGGGYAEQFF. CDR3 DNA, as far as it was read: TGTGCCAGCAGTGGGGGGGGTTATGCTGAGCAGTTC.

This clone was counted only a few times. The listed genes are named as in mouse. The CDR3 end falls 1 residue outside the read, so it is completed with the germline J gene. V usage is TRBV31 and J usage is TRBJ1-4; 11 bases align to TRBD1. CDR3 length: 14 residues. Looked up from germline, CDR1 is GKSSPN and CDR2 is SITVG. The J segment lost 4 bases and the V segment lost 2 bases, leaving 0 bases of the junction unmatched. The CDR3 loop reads CAWSGTGGNERLFF. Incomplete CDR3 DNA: TGTGCCTGGAGTGGGACAGGGGGCAACGAAAGATTATTT.

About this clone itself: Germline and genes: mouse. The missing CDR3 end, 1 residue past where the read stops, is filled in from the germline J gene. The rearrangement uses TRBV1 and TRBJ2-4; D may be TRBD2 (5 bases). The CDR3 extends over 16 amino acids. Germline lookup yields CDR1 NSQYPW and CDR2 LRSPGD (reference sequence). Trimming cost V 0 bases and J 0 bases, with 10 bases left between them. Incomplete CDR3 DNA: TGCACCTGCAGTGCAGATTTCTGGGATAGTCAAAACACCTTGTAC. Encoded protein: CTCSADFWDSQNTLY. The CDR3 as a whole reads CTCSADFWDSQNTLYF.

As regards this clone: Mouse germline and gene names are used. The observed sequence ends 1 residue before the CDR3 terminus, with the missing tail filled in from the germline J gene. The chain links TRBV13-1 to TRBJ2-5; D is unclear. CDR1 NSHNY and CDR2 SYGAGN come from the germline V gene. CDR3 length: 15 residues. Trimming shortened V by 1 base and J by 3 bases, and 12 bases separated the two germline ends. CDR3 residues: CASSDTGDPQDTQYF. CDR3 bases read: TGTGCCAGCAGTGATACCGGGGATCCACAAGACACCCAGTAC.

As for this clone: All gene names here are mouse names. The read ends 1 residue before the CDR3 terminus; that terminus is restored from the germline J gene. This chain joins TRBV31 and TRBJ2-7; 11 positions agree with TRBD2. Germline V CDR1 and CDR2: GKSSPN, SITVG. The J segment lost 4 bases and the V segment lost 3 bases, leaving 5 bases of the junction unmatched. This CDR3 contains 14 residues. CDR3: CAWRSGLGAYEQYF. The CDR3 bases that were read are TGTGCCTGGAGATCGGGACTGGGGGCATATGAACAGTAC.

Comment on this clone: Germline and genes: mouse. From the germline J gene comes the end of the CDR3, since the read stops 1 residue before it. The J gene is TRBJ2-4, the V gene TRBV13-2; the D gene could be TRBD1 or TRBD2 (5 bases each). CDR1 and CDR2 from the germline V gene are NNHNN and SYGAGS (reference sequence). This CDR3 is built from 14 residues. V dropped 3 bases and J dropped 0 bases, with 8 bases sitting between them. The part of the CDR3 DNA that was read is TGTGCCAGCGGTGGGGGGTCTAGTCAAAACACCTTGTAC. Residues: CASGGGSSQNTLY. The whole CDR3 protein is CASGGGSSQNTLYF.

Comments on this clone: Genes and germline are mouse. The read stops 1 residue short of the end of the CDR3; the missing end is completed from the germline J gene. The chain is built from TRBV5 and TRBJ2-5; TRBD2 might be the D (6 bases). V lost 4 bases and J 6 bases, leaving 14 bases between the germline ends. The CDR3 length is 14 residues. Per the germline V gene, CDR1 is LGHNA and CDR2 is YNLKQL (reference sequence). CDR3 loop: CASSPTGWGDTQYF. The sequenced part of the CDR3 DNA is TGTGCCAGCAGCCCCACGGGGTGGGGGGACACCCAGTAC.

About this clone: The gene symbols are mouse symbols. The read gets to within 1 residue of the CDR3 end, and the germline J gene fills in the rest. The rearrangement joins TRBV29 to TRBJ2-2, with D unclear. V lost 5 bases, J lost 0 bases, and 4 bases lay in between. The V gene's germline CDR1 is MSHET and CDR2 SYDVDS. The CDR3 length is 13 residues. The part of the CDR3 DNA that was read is TGTGCTAGCAGTAGAGCAAACACCGGGCAGCTCTAC. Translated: CASSRANTGQLY. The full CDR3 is CASSRANTGQLYF.

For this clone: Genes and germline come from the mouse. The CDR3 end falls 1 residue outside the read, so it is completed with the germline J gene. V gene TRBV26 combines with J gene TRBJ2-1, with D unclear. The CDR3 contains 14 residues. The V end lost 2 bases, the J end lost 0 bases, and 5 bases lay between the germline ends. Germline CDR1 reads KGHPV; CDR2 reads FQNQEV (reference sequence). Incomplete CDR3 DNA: TGTGCCAGCAGTCTGACTGCTAACTATGCTGAGCAGTTC. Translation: CASSLTANYAEQF. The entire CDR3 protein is CASSLTANYAEQFF. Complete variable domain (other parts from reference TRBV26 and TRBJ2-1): NSKVIQTPRYLVKGQGQKAKMRCIPEKGHPVVFWYQQNKNNEFKFLINFQNQEVLQQIDMTEKRFSAECPSNSPCSLEIQSSEAGDSALYLCASSLTANYAEQFFGPGTRLTVL.

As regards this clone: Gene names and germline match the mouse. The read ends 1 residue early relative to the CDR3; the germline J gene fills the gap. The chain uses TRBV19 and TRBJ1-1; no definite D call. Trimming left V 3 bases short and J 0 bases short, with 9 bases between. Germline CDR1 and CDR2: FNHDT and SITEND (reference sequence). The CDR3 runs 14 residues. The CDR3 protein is CASSKDKSNTEVFF. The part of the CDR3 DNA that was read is TGTGCCAGCAGTAAAGACAAATCAAACACAGAAGTCTTC.